Each of the 2 T cell receptor beta chains below was sequenced from the same sample in a study of regulatory T cells in long-lasting Graves disease. CDR3 regions were amplified by Arm-PCR using iRepertoire HTBI primers to build TCR beta libraries. TCRdb independently ran MiXCR on the multiplex PCR reads; one entry per CDR3 protein. Of 400,000 to 500,000 distinct CDR3 sequences listed, around 21% are singletons. Regarding time point: persistent/refractory GD, antithyroid drugs over 5 years with positive TRAb. RNA isolated from PBMCs was used to make the TCR library. The starting material was peripheral blood mononuclear cells (PBMCs), obtained when the disease was refractory, from a patient treated with antithyroid drugs. Receptor source: a female donor with Graves disease.

The chain is built from TRBV4-1 and TRBJ2-3; 7 positions match TRBD2. This CDR3 is 17 amino acids long. Germline V CDR1 and CDR2: MGHRA, YSYEKL. V shed 0 bases, J shed 5 bases, and the junction held 11 bases outside the gene matches. CDR3 sequence reads: CASSQERLAVSGDTQYF. CDR3 DNA: TGCGCCAGCAGCCAAGAGAGGCTAGCGGTATCGGGAGATACGCAGTATTTT.

The CDR3 DNA is TGTGCCAGCAGCTCCCGGGACAGGGGTTACACCGGGGAGCTGTTTTTT. This sequence encodes CASSSRDRGYTGELFF. The gene calls are TRBV7-9 and TRBJ2-2, with 10 bases fitting TRBD1. The V segment lost 4 bases and the J segment 3 bases; nucleotides outside the gene matches: 5. There are 16 residues in the CDR3. CDR1 is SEHNR and CDR2 is FQNEAQ in the germline V gene (reference sequence).